This TCR beta chain was captured in a study of T-cell reconstitution after alpha-beta-depleted transplantation in children. The CDR3 runs to 13 residues. V gave up 6 bases and J gave up 5 bases, with 13 bases separating them. From germline, CDR1 is SNHLY and CDR2 FYNNEI. Study findings and constraints: Several hundred rapidly expanded clones from non-depleted graft cells reportedly supplied alpha-beta T cells about two months post-transplant. Day-60 TCRbeta diversity that was high in some patients was derived from surviving recipient T cells and thymic progenitors. The main origin of T-cell counts and diversity one year after transplant was newly produced T cells.

Molecular barcoding with unique molecular identifiers was used for the TCRbeta library. TCRdb recomputed calls from the PCR reads with MiXCR, one row per CDR3 protein. Among 900,000 or so distinct CDR3 sequences, less than 20% were seen once, and the ten largest hold approximately 5%. As regards this clonotype: Its matching antigen is unknown.

This material consisted of PBMCs, mostly from graft donor cells, taken 360 days after TCRalphabeta/CD19-depleted stem cell transplant. The chain combines TRBV2 with TRBJ2-5; D is possibly TRBD1 or TRBD2 (5 bases each). This sequence originates from a male patient between 5 and 17 years old who had a stem cell transplant for acute lymphoblastic leukemia, so the T cells may come from the graft donor. CDR3 sequence: CASRQDGEETQYF. The CDR3 bases are TGTGCCAGCAGACAGGATGGGGAGGAGACCCAGTACTTC.